This TCR beta chain was recovered during a study of OX40 agonist ivuxolimab in advanced cancers. With respect to the entire study: Ivuxolimab, which targeted the costimulatory receptor OX40 (CD134), was an agonistic, fully human IgG2 monoclonal antibody. Intravenous ivuxolimab was administered to patients every 2 weeks at six dose levels: 0.01, 0.1, 0.3, 1.5, 3 and 10 mg/kg. In the dose-escalation cohort, roughly 80% of patients were male, and the mean age was roughly 60 years, with a range of about 23 to 90. Patients were allowed to have had prior anti-PD-1, anti-PD-L1 or anti-CTLA-4 therapy, and around two fifths of the dose-escalation patients had been treated with checkpoint inhibitors. Of the approximately 50 dose-escalation patients, hepatocellular carcinoma was present in some 19, melanoma in roughly 15, renal cell carcinoma in 9 and head and neck cancer in 9. Partial responses occurred in three dose-escalation patients: two with cutaneous melanoma and one with hepatocellular carcinoma. Peripheral TCRbeta sequencing aimed to test whether ivuxolimab altered TCR sequence diversity and caused clonal T-cell expansion. The paper covers the monotherapy dose-escalation part of the phase I ivuxolimab trial, which included N of about 50 patients. Here is what the overall study found, with its caveats: In partial responders in the 0.1-3.0 mg/kg groups, normalized peripheral clonal expansion was found to be among the lowest, especially among CD8+ T cells. At doses of 0.1 to 3.0 mg/kg, clonal expansion of both CD4+ and CD8+ blood T cells was observed from baseline to week 6. Which antigens the clonally expanded peripheral T cells were specific for was not determined. After ivuxolimab, CD8+ T cells had more expanded clones than CD4+ T cells on average. Low levels of normalized T-cell clonal expansion were also seen in some patients who did not respond.

Concerning this clone: The clone's antigen remains unknown. Base qualities are not provided; no much larger clone lies one nucleotide away.

For sequencing of the TCRbeta CDR3 region, genomic DNA was extracted from the sorted cells. The immunoSEQ Assay was used to sequence the TCRbeta CDR3 regions. Held by TCRdb, this immuneACCESS table contains in-frame sequences only and omits some clones. Under half of the omission traces to an unresolved V gene where checked; the cause of the rest is unknown. A total of 55,000 to 75,000 clones appear in this sample, roughly nine tenths of them only once. 3.8% of the sample goes to the ten largest clones. The CDR3 holds 13 amino acids from the cysteine to the phenylalanine. Only the CDR3 part of the read is kept: 39 bases, read in frame from the first base. The junction carries 6 bases between V and J, which are trimmed by 0 bases and 3 bases respectively. CDR1 LGHNA and CDR2 YNFKEQ were looked up in the germline V gene. Patients with a history of autoimmune disease or receiving systemic immunosuppression were excluded from the trial. Peripheral blood for TCR sequencing was collected from all dose cohorts at baseline, on cycle 4 day 1, and on cycle 7 day 1. Samples were obtained from an open-label, multicenter, first-in-human phase I dose-escalation trial of ivuxolimab. The trial enrolled adults with locally advanced or metastatic head and neck squamous cell, hepatocellular, melanoma or renal cell carcinoma. Before TCR sequencing, CD4+ T cells and CD8+ T cells from peripheral blood were sorted into separate populations.

Material: CD4+ or CD8+ T cells sorted from blood, obtained in a trial of the OX40 agonist ivuxolimab. Recombination joined TRBV4-2 with TRBJ2-7, with no confident D gene call. This sequence originates from an adult with an advanced solid tumor such as melanoma, head and neck, liver or kidney cancer. The base sequence is TGTGCCAGCAGCCAAGATATGAGCTACGAGCAGTACTTC. The encoded protein is CASSQDMSYEQYF.